This T cell receptor beta chain was recorded in a study of T cell changes during pregnancy in multiple sclerosis. This clone came up once. V shed 5 bases and J 0 bases; nucleotides not matched to a gene: 6. CDR3 length: 15 residues. In germline, CDR1 is MDHEN, CDR2 SYDVKM. Measured with immunoSEQ multiplex PCR; TCRdb has only the in-frame clones, and not every one. Altogether fewer than 60,000 clones are present, approximately 94% being singletons, with the ten largest covering less than 0.4%. The gene calls are TRBV28 and TRBJ1-2; 7 bases align to TRBD1. The specimen was CD4+ T cells from peripheral blood mononuclear cells, collected in the third trimester of pregnancy. This TCR was recovered from a female donor with multiple sclerosis, enrolled in a pregnancy study. Here the CDR3 DNA reads TGTGCCAGCAGTCATCGGGACAGACCTAACTATGGCTACACCTTC. Translating gives CASSHRDRPNYGYTF.